The 17 T cell receptor beta chains below all came from one sample that was sequenced in a study of blood T cells in healthy people across ages. PCR was performed a second time for about 6 to 12 cycles using a sample-barcoded 5' primer and a J-beta primer mix. TCRdb processed the 5' RACE reads anew with MiXCR; each CDR3 protein has one entry. Among 600,000 to 800,000 distinct CDR3 sequences, around 50% were seen once, and the ten largest hold roughly 13%. What was sequenced was blood. These receptor sequences come from a woman of 80 years or more in good health.

Only one count was recorded for this clonotype. The chain is built from TRBV20-1 and TRBJ1-2, with TRBD1 matching 9 bases. This CDR3 region has 14 residues. Germline lookup yields CDR1 DFQATT and CDR2 SNEGSKA (reference sequence). J was trimmed by 4 bases and V by 2 bases; bases with no gene match: 5. This chain's CDR3 is CSARPTGGGYGYTF. The CDR3 DNA is TGCAGTGCTAGACCGACAGGGGGTGGCTATGGCTACACCTTC.

The CDR3 DNA reads TGCGCCAGCAGCTACTGGGGCGTCCAAGAGACCCAGTACTTC. As protein: CASSYWGVQETQYF. The chain combines TRBV5-1 with TRBJ2-5; possibly TRBD1 for D (5 bases). The V gene lost 3 bases and the J gene lost 1 base, with 10 bases spanning the gap. This CDR3 is built from 14 residues. Germline CDR1 reads SGHRS; CDR2 reads YFSETQ.

V and J are TRBV20-1 and TRBJ2-1; D gene ambiguous. The CDR3 extends over 16 amino acids. The germline V gene encodes CDR1 DFQATT and CDR2 SNEGSKA (reference sequence). Trimming removed 6 bases at V and 4 bases at J, with 22 bases between. DNA for the CDR3: TGCAGTGCCCCCCACGGTAGAGCAACGGCTTACAATGAGCAGTTCTTC. Translation: CSAPHGRATAYNEQFF.

The chain links TRBV2 to TRBJ2-7, with TRBD1 identical over 8 bases. With 7 bases clipped from V and 7 bases from J, the junction kept 15 bases outside the gene matches. Germline V lookup: CDR1 SNHLY, CDR2 FYNNEI. This CDR3 region has 15 residues. This CDR3 is CASNIQGATSNEQYF. In DNA form, the CDR3 reads TGTGCCAGCAACATCCAGGGGGCTACTTCCAATGAGCAGTACTTC.

This clonotype was detected many times. This chain joins TRBV24-1 and TRBJ2-2; TRBD1 matches at 10 bases. The germline V gene encodes CDR1 KGHDR and CDR2 SFDVKD. This CDR3 is 15 amino acids long. Trimming took 4 bases from V and 6 from J; bases not matched to a gene: 4. CDR3 residues: CATSDVGTGAGELFF. The CDR3 region has the DNA TGTGCCACCAGTGACGTTGGGACAGGGGCCGGGGAGCTGTTTTTT.

The chain employs TRBV2 and TRBJ2-6; weak D call: TRBD1 (6 bases). The V gene lost 6 bases and the J gene lost 0 bases, with 15 bases spanning the gap. Germline V lookup: CDR1 SNHLY, CDR2 FYNNEI. The CDR3 length is 17 residues. CDR3 protein: CASRHLQGPSGANVLTF. CDR3 in DNA: TGTGCCAGCAGACACTTACAGGGACCCTCTGGGGCCAACGTCCTGACTTTC.

The chain has TRBV12-3 or TRBV12-4 and TRBJ1-1, with a possible D match to TRBD1 (6 bases). The V end lost 5 bases, the J end lost 6 bases, and 16 bases lay between the germline ends. The length of the CDR3 is 14 residues. This CDR3 is CASSAWGAGAEAFF. CDR3 nucleotide sequence: TGTGCCAGCAGTGCCTGGGGGGCCGGCGCTGAAGCTTTCTTT.

The chain joins TRBV28 to TRBJ2-5; D gene uncertain. Germline lookup yields CDR1 MDHEN and CDR2 SYDVKM. V dropped 2 bases and J dropped 0 bases, with 7 bases sitting between them. The CDR3 has 14 amino acids. CDR3 DNA: TGTGCCAGCAGTTTAAGGGTACACCAAGAGACCCAGTACTTC. Its translation is CASSLRVHQETQYF.

This chain connects TRBV25-1 to TRBJ2-2; no definite D call. Trimming removed 6 bases from V and 3 bases from J, with 14 bases in between. The CDR3 contains 15 residues. CDR1 MGHDK and CDR2 SYGVNS come from the germline V gene. CDR3 nucleotides: TGTGCCAGCAGCCCGGCCCGTCCCGACACCGGGGAGCTGTTTTTT. It is translated as CASSPARPDTGELFF.

The V and J genes are TRBV9 and TRBJ2-5; 8 nucleotides agree with TRBD1. With 2 bases clipped from V and 11 bases from J, the junction kept 14 bases outside the gene matches. The CDR3 runs to 15 residues. Germline V gene sequence: CDR1 SGDLS, CDR2 YYNGEE. The CDR3 region has the DNA TGTGCCAGCAGCGTCCCCGGACAGGGCCGCAATGAGCAGTACTTC. It yields the protein CASSVPGQGRNEQYF.

This CDR3 reads CASSQEVRFNEQFF. Here the CDR3 DNA reads TGCGCCAGCAGCCAAGAGGTTCGATTCAATGAGCAGTTCTTC. The V call is TRBV4-1, the J call TRBJ2-1; D unresolved. The ends were cut back, 0 bases at V and 6 bases at J, with 9 bases in the middle. Germline V gives CDR1 MGHRA, CDR2 YSYEKL. The CDR3 is 14 residues long.

The chain recombines TRBV9 with TRBJ2-5, with 8 bases fitting TRBD2. With the DNA end fitting TRBJ2-7 better, the J assignment may be wrong. The CDR3 runs 13 residues. The V gene's germline CDR1 is SGDLS and CDR2 YYNGEE. CDR3 in amino acids: CASSVALAGEQYF. The CDR3 DNA sequence: TGTGCCAGCAGCGTAGCTCTAGCGGGCGAGCAGTACTTC.

This sequence joins TRBV2 and TRBJ1-6, with D unclear. This CDR3 contains 14 residues. CDR1 and CDR2 (germline): SNHLY, FYNNEI. The V gene lost 8 bases and the J gene lost 3 bases, with 11 bases spanning the gap. For the CDR3, the DNA is TGTGCCAGCGGGCCGCCCAGCTATAATTCACCCCTCCACTTT. Translated: CASGPPSYNSPLHF.

As to this clonotype: An end of the junction does not agree with germline; a read error may underlie this. V is TRBV7-2 and J is TRBJ2-1; possible D gene TRBD2, 5 bases. Germline V gives CDR1 SGHTA, CDR2 FQGNSA. The CDR3 length is 15 residues. In DNA, the CDR3 is TGTGCCAACAGCGTATCTAGCTCCTCCTACAATGAGCAGTTCTTC. It encodes CANSVSSSSYNEQFF.

About this clonotype itself: A much larger clone lies a single base off, so this may be a read error. The chain joins TRBV11-1 to TRBJ2-5, with D perhaps matching TRBD1 (5 bases). This CDR3 comprises 15 residues. The germline V gene encodes CDR1 SGHAT and CDR2 FQDESV (reference sequence). The CDR3 loop is CASGLGASGSETQYF. CDR3 nucleotides: TGTGCCAGCGGCTTAGGGGCGTCTGGATCCGAGACCCAGTACTTC.

This chain connects TRBV14 to TRBJ1-4; 9 nucleotides line up with TRBD1. The length of the CDR3 is 13 residues. Germline assignment: CDR1 SGHDN and CDR2 FVKESK. Losses at the gene ends were 0 bases for V and 11 bases for J; bases not matched to a gene: 1. CDR3 protein: CASSQEGTGKLFF. The CDR3 DNA follows: TGTGCCAGCAGCCAAGAGGGGACAGGGAAACTGTTTTTT.

This clonotype was picked up many times. The chain is built from TRBV7-3 and TRBJ1-1; weak D call: TRBD1 (5 bases). In germline, CDR1 is SGHTA, CDR2 FQGTGA. CDR3 length: 13 amino acids. Trimming removed 4 bases from V and 6 bases from J, with 12 bases in between. The CDR3 DNA is TGTGCCAGCAGCTCCAGGGCCGAGGCTGAAGCTTTCTTT. Its protein is CASSSRAEAEAFF.